A single sample gave rise to the 24 T cell receptor beta chains below, sequenced in a study of blood T cell repertoires in COVID-19. Profiled with immunoSEQ multiplex PCR; TCRdb holds only in-frame clones, not every one. The table includes some 200,000 clones, about 85% detected once. Material for sequencing was peripheral blood. These receptors originate from a woman over 75 with acute or convalescent COVID-19.

V and J are TRBV6-1 and TRBJ2-7; possibly TRBD1 for D (6 bases). Deletions cut 2 bases from V and 1 base from J, with 12 bases between. CDR1 is MNHNS, CDR2 SASEGT, per germline. The CDR3 consists of 15 residues. In DNA, the CDR3 is TGTGCCAGCAGTGAATGGGGGCGGGCTTCCTACGAGCAGTACTTC. Translated: CASSEWGRASYEQYF.

The chain uses TRBV5-1 and TRBJ2-4; 7 nucleotides align to TRBD1. The germline gives CDR1 SGHRS, CDR2 YFSETQ. CDR3 length equals 12 residues. J gave up 12 bases and V 5 bases, and 8 bases lay outside the gene matches. CDR3 loop: CASRGDSGPQYF. CDR3 bases: TGCGCCAGCAGAGGGGACAGCGGCCCTCAGTACTTC.

The chain links TRBV18 to TRBJ2-1; 12 bases map to TRBD2. The ends lost 9 bases at V and 2 bases at J; junction bases unmatched: 5. Germline V gene sequence: CDR1 KGHSH, CDR2 LQKENI. The CDR3 has 15 amino acids. The chain's CDR3 is CASSGLAGPYNEQFF. CDR3 coding DNA: TGTGCCAGTTCGGGACTAGCGGGCCCCTACAATGAGCAGTTCTTC.

V and J are TRBV11-2 and TRBJ2-6, with TRBD2 as a possible D gene (6 bases). CDR1 is SGHAT and CDR2 is FQNNGV in the germline V gene. The CDR3 extends over 17 amino acids. With 0 bases removed from V and 4 bases from J, the gap between germline ends came to 13 bases. CDR3 amino acids: CASSLDAGPAGANVLTF. The CDR3 DNA follows: TGTGCCAGCAGCTTAGATGCGGGGCCCGCCGGGGCCAACGTCCTGACTTTC.

This chain joins TRBV19 and TRBJ1-3; D might be TRBD1 (6 bases). The CDR3 contains 15 residues. CDR1 LNHDA and CDR2 SQIVND come from the germline V gene (reference sequence). V shed 0 bases and J shed 8 bases, with 14 bases lying between them. CDR3 in amino acids: CASSIESGTSDTIYF. CDR3 sequence (DNA): TGTGCCAGTAGTATAGAGTCAGGGACATCGGACACCATATATTTT.

The chain recombines TRBV28 with TRBJ1-5; D might be TRBD1 (5 bases). V lost 5 bases to trimming and J lost 2 bases, with 13 bases between them. The V gene's germline CDR1 is MDHEN and CDR2 SYDVKM. The CDR3 is made up of 15 amino acids. The CDR3 coding sequence is TGTGCCAGCAGTACCCCAGGGATAGGCAATCAGCCCCAGCATTTT. Amino acids: CASSTPGIGNQPQHF.

The V call is TRBV9, the J call TRBJ2-2; no clear D. The CDR3 covers 16 residues. Looked up from germline, CDR1 is SGDLS and CDR2 is YYNGEE. Trimming took 3 bases from V and 0 from J, leaving 12 bases between them. The CDR3, as DNA: TGTGCCAGCAGCGAGTACCGCTATGCGAACACCGGGGAGCTGTTTTTT. Protein product: CASSEYRYANTGELFF.

The chain employs TRBV12-5 and TRBJ2-2; a weak D match, TRBD1 (6 bases). This CDR3 spans 15 amino acids. Germline V gene lookup returns CDR1 LGHNT and CDR2 FRNRAP. V was shortened by 1 base and J by 6 bases, with 12 bases between the two germline ends. The DNA for the CDR3 is TGTGCTAGTGGTTTGGGGTCAGGGGATCCCGGGGAGCTGTTTTTT. The encoded protein is CASGLGSGDPGELFF. Complete variable domain (other parts from reference TRBV12-5 and TRBJ2-2): DARVTQTPRHKVTEMGQEVTMRCQPILGHNTVFWYRQTMMQGLELLAYFRNRAPLDDSGMPKDRFSAEMPDATLATLKIQPSEPRDSAVYFCASGLGSGDPGELFFGEGSRLTVL.

This clone was found a few times. V is TRBV7-2 and J is TRBJ2-7; TRBD2 agrees at 9 bases. The CDR3 contains 13 residues. J gave up 4 bases and V 5 bases, and 3 bases lay outside the gene matches. Germline CDR1 is SGHTA and CDR2 is FQGNSA. CDR3: CASSRTSAYEQYF. The DNA for the CDR3 is TGTGCCAGCAGCCGGACTAGCGCTTACGAGCAGTACTTC.

V gene TRBV12-3 or TRBV12-4 combines with J gene TRBJ1-4; D unclear. V was trimmed by 3 bases and J by 7 bases, leaving 9 bases between them. This CDR3 comprises 13 residues. CDR3 protein: CASSFQAGEKLFF. CDR3 DNA sequence: TGTGCCAGCAGTTTTCAGGCTGGTGAAAAACTGTTTTTT.

This chain joins TRBV3-1 (or the pseudogene TRBV3-2) and TRBJ2-1; 9 bases match TRBD2. There are 17 residues in the CDR3. The germline V gene encodes CDR1 LGHDT and CDR2 YNNKEL (reference sequence). After removal of 8 bases from V and 0 bases from J, the junction contained 11 bases not matched to a gene. CDR3 nucleotide sequence: TGTGCCAGCGGAGTAGCGGGAGCCCGTCCCTCCTACAATGAGCAGTTCTTC. This translates into CASGVAGARPSYNEQFF.

The chain has TRBV5-1 and TRBJ1-6; the match to TRBD1 covers 9 bases. V trimming: 4 bases; J trimming: 7 bases; junction bases outside the gene matches: 9. The CDR3 extends over 16 amino acids. The germline V gene has CDR1 SGHRS and CDR2 YFSETQ. This CDR3 is CASSQRSDRGNSPLHF. CDR3 nucleotides: TGCGCCAGCAGCCAACGATCGGACAGGGGCAATTCACCCCTCCACTTT.

V and J are TRBV25-1 and TRBJ1-1; possibly TRBD1 for D (5 bases). CDR1 MGHDK and CDR2 SYGVNS come from the germline V gene. The CDR3 is 15 amino acids. The V and J ends lost 3 bases and 1 base respectively, with 12 bases between them. In DNA form, the CDR3 reads TGTGCCAGCAGTGACCTGACAGCGTCGAACACTGAAGCTTTCTTT. Translating it yields CASSDLTASNTEAFF.

The chain is built from TRBV19 and TRBJ2-3, with 11 bases identical to TRBD2. V shed 5 bases and J 5 bases; nucleotides not matched to a gene: 15. CDR1 is LNHDA, CDR2 SQIVND, per germline (reference sequence). This CDR3 is 18 amino acids long. CDR3 sequence: CASSLRLAGRGLEDTQYF. DNA of the CDR3: TGTGCCAGTAGTCTCCGACTAGCGGGAAGGGGGTTGGAAGATACGCAGTATTTT.

V gene TRBV18 combines with J gene TRBJ1-1, with 9 nucleotides matching TRBD1. Germline trimming cut 0 bases from V and 4 bases from J; bases unmatched to any gene: 6. This CDR3 comprises 16 residues. The germline V gene encodes CDR1 KGHSH and CDR2 LQKENI. This chain's CDR3 is CASSPPLGTGTTEAFF. The CDR3 DNA sequence: TGTGCCAGCTCACCACCGTTAGGGACAGGGACCACTGAAGCTTTCTTT.

V usage is TRBV2 and J usage is TRBJ2-1; D gene unclear. Germline V gives CDR1 SNHLY, CDR2 FYNNEI. Trimming removed 7 bases from V and 10 bases from J, with 11 bases in between. CDR3 size: 11 residues. CDR3 sequence reads: CASMESVEQFF. CDR3 in DNA: TGTGCCAGCATGGAGTCCGTGGAGCAGTTCTTC.

This clone was recorded only once. V usage is TRBV6-1 and J usage is TRBJ2-5; D unclear. The CDR3 has 14 residues. V lost 3 bases and J 5 bases, leaving 13 bases between the germline ends. Germline CDR1 reads MNHNS; CDR2 reads SASEGT. The CDR3 region has the DNA TGTGCCAGCAGTGACGCCCCCCCCAGGGAGACCCAGTACTTC. Translating gives CASSDAPPRETQYF.

The chain links TRBV9 to TRBJ2-1; no clear D gene. The V gene lost 1 base and the J gene lost 8 bases, with 10 bases spanning the gap. The CDR3 sequence is 13 residues long. CDR1 and CDR2 from the germline V gene are SGDLS and YYNGEE. The CDR3 spells CASSVLATDEQFF. CDR3 bases: TGTGCCAGCAGCGTACTCGCTACCGATGAGCAGTTCTTC.

The rearrangement links TRBV21-1 to TRBJ1-6; the D segment call TRBD1 is taken from the table without a DNA check. TRBV21-1 is noted as a pseudogene. This CDR3 has 18 amino acids. In nucleotides, the CDR3 is TGTGCCAGCAGCCAGAACTGGGGGTGGGGGCCCTATAATTCACCCCTCCACTTT. Amino acid sequence: CASSQNWGWGPYNSPLHF.

This clone was counted a few times. This chain uses TRBV2 with TRBJ2-5, with TRBD1 matching over 12 bases. V was pared by 8 bases and J by 5 bases, with 12 bases of the junction left unmatched. The CDR3 has 16 residues. The germline CDR1 and CDR2 sequences are SNHLY and FYNNEI. Written as DNA, the CDR3 is TGTGCCAGCTCGCCGGGACAGGGGGCACGGTGGGAGACCCAGTACTTC. Its protein product is CASSPGQGARWETQYF.

This clone has only a few counts. The chain carries TRBV27 and TRBJ2-7; TRBD2 aligns across 9 bases. The junction had 3 bases not matched to a gene; V was cut back by 0 bases and J by 3 bases. This CDR3 is 15 amino acids long. Germline V CDR1 and CDR2: MNHEY, SMNVEV (reference sequence). This chain's CDR3 is CASSLSLAGIYEQYF. In nucleotides, the CDR3 is TGTGCCAGCAGTTTATCGCTAGCGGGGATCTACGAGCAGTACTTC.

The V gene is TRBV6-5, the J gene TRBJ1-6, with 7 nucleotides matching TRBD1. Germline CDR1 MNHEY, CDR2 SVGAGI. With 7 bases clipped from V and 9 bases from J, the junction kept 12 bases outside the gene matches. This CDR3 region has 15 residues. CDR3 in DNA: TGTGCCAGCACCATAGGACAGGTCACAGGTTCACCCCTCCACTTT. It yields the protein CASTIGQVTGSPLHF.

The rearrangement joins TRBV19 to TRBJ1-4, with D possibly TRBD1 on 5 matching bases. CDR3 length equals 15 residues. Per germline, CDR1 LNHDA and CDR2 SQIVND (reference sequence). V lost 5 bases and J 10 bases, leaving 20 bases between the germline ends. The DNA of the CDR3 is TGTGCCAGTAGTGATAGGGGCGGCCGATCGGGAAAACTGTTTTTT. It is translated as CASSDRGGRSGKLFF.

CDR3 region: CASSLVTGGGQETQYF. The CDR3 nucleotides are TGTGCCAGCAGCTTAGTCACAGGGGGCGGGCAAGAGACCCAGTACTTC. V usage is TRBV13 and J usage is TRBJ2-5; 9 bases line up with TRBD1. Germline V CDR1 and CDR2: PRHDT, FYEKMQ (reference sequence). V was clipped by 1 base and J by 2 bases; unmatched bases: 5. The CDR3 consists of 16 residues.